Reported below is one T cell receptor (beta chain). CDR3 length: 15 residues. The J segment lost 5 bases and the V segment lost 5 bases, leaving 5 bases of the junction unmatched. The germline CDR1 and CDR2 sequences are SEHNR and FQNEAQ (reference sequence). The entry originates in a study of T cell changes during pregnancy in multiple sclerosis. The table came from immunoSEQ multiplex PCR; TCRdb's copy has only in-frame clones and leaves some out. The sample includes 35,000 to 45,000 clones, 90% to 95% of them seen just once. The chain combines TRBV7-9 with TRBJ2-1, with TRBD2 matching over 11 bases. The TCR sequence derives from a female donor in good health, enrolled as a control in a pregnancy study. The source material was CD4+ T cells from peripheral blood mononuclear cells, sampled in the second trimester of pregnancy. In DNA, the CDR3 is TGTGCCAGCAGCATTAGCGGGGGGGCCGACAATGAGCAGTTCTTC. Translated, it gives CASSISGGADNEQFF.